Listed below are T cell receptor beta chains from one sample, sequenced in a study of blood T cell repertoires in COVID-19. Some clones are missing from TCRdb's copy, which holds only in-frame ones; the method was immunoSEQ multiplex PCR. The sample yields 170,000 or so clones, roughly 83% seen once. The sample taken for sequencing was peripheral blood. These TCRs come from a woman aged 55-75 years with acute or convalescent COVID-19. Both conserved end residues are part of each CDR3. The D gene is left open where the match is weak.

j_call: TRBJ1-4; v_call: TRBV27; d_call: -; cdr3_length: 15; cdr3_aa: CASSPWTATNEKLFF
j_call: TRBJ2-3; v_call: TRBV5-4; d_call: TRBD2; cdr3_length: 14; cdr3_aa: CATLRGVSTDTQYF
j_call: TRBJ2-7; v_call: TRBV6-5; d_call: -; cdr3_length: 13; cdr3_aa: CASGSGSFREQYF
j_call: TRBJ2-3; v_call: TRBV9; d_call: TRBD2; cdr3_length: 15; cdr3_aa: CASSVSSGEADTQYF
j_call: TRBJ2-5; v_call: TRBV14; d_call: -; cdr3_length: 15; cdr3_aa: CASSHWERGRETQYF
j_call: TRBJ1-3; v_call: TRBV7-2; d_call: -; cdr3_length: 14; cdr3_aa: CASRGEQAGNTIYF
j_call: TRBJ2-3; v_call: TRBV12-3/TRBV12-4; d_call: -; cdr3_length: 13; cdr3_aa: CASSLRQTDTQYF
j_call: TRBJ2-7; v_call: TRBV6-5; d_call: -; cdr3_length: 14; cdr3_aa: CASTQRRGSYEQYF
j_call: TRBJ1-4; v_call: TRBV3-1/TRBV3-2; d_call: -; cdr3_length: 15; cdr3_aa: CASSPGEGEGEKLFF
j_call: TRBJ1-3; v_call: TRBV5-1; d_call: TRBD1; cdr3_length: 16; cdr3_aa: CASSLALTGGGNTIYF
j_call: TRBJ1-5; v_call: TRBV19; d_call: -; cdr3_length: 14; cdr3_aa: CASSTRGRGQPQHF
j_call: TRBJ1-3; v_call: TRBV6-6; d_call: TRBD1; cdr3_length: 15; cdr3_aa: CASSPTGAAGNTIYF
j_call: TRBJ2-1; v_call: TRBV5-4; d_call: -; cdr3_length: 15; cdr3_aa: CASSRPELLAGEQFF
j_call: TRBJ1-1; v_call: TRBV6-5; d_call: -; cdr3_length: 15; cdr3_aa: CASSYQELGAFEAFF
j_call: TRBJ2-1; v_call: TRBV12-3/TRBV12-4; d_call: TRBD1; cdr3_length: 13; cdr3_aa: CASSFSRTGVRFF
j_call: TRBJ1-5; v_call: TRBV12-3/TRBV12-4; d_call: -; cdr3_length: 13; cdr3_aa: CASSWTFNQPQHF
j_call: TRBJ1-5; v_call: TRBV10-3; d_call: -; cdr3_length: 16; cdr3_aa: CAISESDGRGNQPQHF
j_call: TRBJ2-5; v_call: TRBV4-3; d_call: TRBD1; cdr3_length: 17; cdr3_aa: CASSHASPGQGGETQYF
j_call: TRBJ1-4; v_call: TRBV30; d_call: -; cdr3_length: 11; cdr3_aa: CAWSVGEKLFF
j_call: TRBJ2-3; v_call: TRBV7-9; d_call: -; cdr3_length: 17; cdr3_aa: CASSLAGQGKPTDTQYF
j_call: TRBJ1-6; v_call: TRBV7-8; d_call: -; cdr3_length: 14; cdr3_aa: CASSSQAGNSPLHF
j_call: TRBJ2-7; v_call: TRBV7-2; d_call: -; cdr3_length: 15; cdr3_aa: CASSLAPGVSYEQYF
j_call: TRBJ1-1; v_call: TRBV19; d_call: -; cdr3_length: 17; cdr3_aa: CASSASLLGGRDTEAFF
j_call: TRBJ1-4; v_call: TRBV5-6; d_call: TRBD1; cdr3_length: 16; cdr3_aa: CASSTKKQGLWEKLFF
j_call: TRBJ2-2; v_call: TRBV27; d_call: TRBD1; cdr3_length: 21; cdr3_aa: CASSTLELTGQGRPNTGELFF
j_call: TRBJ2-3; v_call: TRBV7-2; d_call: TRBD2; cdr3_length: 15; cdr3_aa: CASSFTSGGAGAQYF
j_call: TRBJ2-2; v_call: TRBV4-2; d_call: TRBD2; cdr3_length: 17; cdr3_aa: CASSQGTSGGKTGELFF
j_call: TRBJ2-1; v_call: TRBV15; d_call: TRBD2; cdr3_length: 13; cdr3_aa: CATSGQGGDEQFF
j_call: TRBJ2-2; v_call: TRBV27; d_call: -; cdr3_length: 15; cdr3_aa: CASSYMAANTGELFF
j_call: TRBJ1-2; v_call: TRBV25-1; d_call: TRBD1; cdr3_length: 14; cdr3_aa: CASYLTGQAGGYTF
j_call: TRBJ1-2; v_call: TRBV6-5; d_call: -; cdr3_length: 12; cdr3_aa: CASGGGHYGYTF
j_call: TRBJ2-2; v_call: TRBV5-5; d_call: TRBD1; cdr3_length: 14; cdr3_aa: CASSPTGVPGELFF
j_call: TRBJ2-5; v_call: TRBV9; d_call: TRBD2; cdr3_length: 16; cdr3_aa: CASSLRGKGTMETQYF
j_call: TRBJ1-3; v_call: TRBV28; d_call: TRBD1; cdr3_length: 15; cdr3_aa: CASSFGGQKGNTIYF
j_call: TRBJ2-7; v_call: TRBV4-2; d_call: -; cdr3_length: 13; cdr3_aa: CASSQGASYEQYF
j_call: TRBJ2-2; v_call: TRBV7-2; d_call: TRBD1; cdr3_length: 14; cdr3_aa: CASIGQVNTGELFF
j_call: TRBJ1-1; v_call: TRBV3-1/TRBV3-2; d_call: TRBD1; cdr3_length: 14; cdr3_aa: CASSQVQGAGEAFF
j_call: TRBJ1-6; v_call: TRBV18; d_call: TRBD1; cdr3_length: 18; cdr3_aa: CASSSLSGTGGGDSPLHF
j_call: TRBJ1-1; v_call: TRBV18; d_call: TRBD1; cdr3_length: 15; cdr3_aa: CASSPSAGGIAEAFF
j_call: TRBJ1-5; v_call: TRBV7-9; d_call: -; cdr3_length: 11; cdr3_aa: CASSFDRWKHF
j_call: TRBJ2-3; v_call: TRBV9; d_call: TRBD2; cdr3_length: 17; cdr3_aa: CASSPRTSGGYTDTQYF
j_call: TRBJ1-6; v_call: TRBV5-4; d_call: -; cdr3_length: 15; cdr3_aa: CASSLQQGYNSPLHF